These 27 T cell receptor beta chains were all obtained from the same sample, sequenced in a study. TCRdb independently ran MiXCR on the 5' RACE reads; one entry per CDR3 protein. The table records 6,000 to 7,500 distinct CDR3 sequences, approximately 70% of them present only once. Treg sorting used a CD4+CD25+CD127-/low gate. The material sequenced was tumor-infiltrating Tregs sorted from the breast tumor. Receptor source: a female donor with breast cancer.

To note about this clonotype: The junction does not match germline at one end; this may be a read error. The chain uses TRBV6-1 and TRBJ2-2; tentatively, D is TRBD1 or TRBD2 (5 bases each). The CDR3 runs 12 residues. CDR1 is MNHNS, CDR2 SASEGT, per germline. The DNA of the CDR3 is TGTGCCACCGGGACCTACACCGGGGAGCCGTTTTTT. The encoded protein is CATGTYTGEPFF.

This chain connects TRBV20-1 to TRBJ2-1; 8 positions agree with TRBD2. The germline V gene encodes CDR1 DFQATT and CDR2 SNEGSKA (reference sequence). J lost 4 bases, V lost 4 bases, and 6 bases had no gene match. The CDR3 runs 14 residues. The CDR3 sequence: CSATYSGVYNEQFF. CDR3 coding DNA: TGCAGTGCTACCTATAGCGGGGTATACAATGAGCAGTTCTTC.

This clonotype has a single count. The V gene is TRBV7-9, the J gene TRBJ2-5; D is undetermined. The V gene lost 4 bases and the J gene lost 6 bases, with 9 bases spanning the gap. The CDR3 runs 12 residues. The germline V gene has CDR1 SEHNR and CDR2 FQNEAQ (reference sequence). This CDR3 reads CASSSSPQTQYF. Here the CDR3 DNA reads TGTGCCAGCAGCTCCTCCCCCCAGACCCAGTACTTC.

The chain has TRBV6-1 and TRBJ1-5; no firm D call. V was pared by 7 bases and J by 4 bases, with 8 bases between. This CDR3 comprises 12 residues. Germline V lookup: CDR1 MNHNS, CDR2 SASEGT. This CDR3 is CASKSGNQPQHF. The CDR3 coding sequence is TGTGCCAGCAAAAGCGGTAATCAGCCCCAGCATTTT.

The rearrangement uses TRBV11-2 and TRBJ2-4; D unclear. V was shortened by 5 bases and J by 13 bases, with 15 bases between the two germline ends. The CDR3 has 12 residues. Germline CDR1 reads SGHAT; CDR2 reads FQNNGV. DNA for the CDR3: TGTGCCAGCAGCCCCTACAGCCCCTCCCAGTACTTC. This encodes CASSPYSPSQYF.

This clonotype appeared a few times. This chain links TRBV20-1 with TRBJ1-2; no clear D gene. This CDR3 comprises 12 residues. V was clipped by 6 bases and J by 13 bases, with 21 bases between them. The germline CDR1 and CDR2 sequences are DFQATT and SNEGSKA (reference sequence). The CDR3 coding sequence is TGCAGTGCCCAAATGGGAGGGCAACGGACCACCTTC. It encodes CSAQMGGQRTTF.

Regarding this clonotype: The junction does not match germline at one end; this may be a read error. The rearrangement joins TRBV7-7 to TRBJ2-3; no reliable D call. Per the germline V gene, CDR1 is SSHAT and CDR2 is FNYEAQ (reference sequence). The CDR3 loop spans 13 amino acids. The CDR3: CASSPSASDTQYF. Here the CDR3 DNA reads TGTGCTAGCAGCCCATCTGCATCAGATACGCAGTATTTT.

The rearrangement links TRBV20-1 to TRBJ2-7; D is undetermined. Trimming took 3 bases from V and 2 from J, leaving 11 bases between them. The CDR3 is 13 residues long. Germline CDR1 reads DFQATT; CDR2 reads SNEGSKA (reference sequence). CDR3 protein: CSARGGYAYEQYF. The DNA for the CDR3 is TGCAGTGCTAGGGGTGGGTACGCCTACGAGCAGTACTTC.

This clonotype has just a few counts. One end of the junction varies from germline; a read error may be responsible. The CDR3 loop reads CASSQDWGSENTIYF. Here the CDR3 DNA reads TGTGCCAGCAGCCAAGATTGGGGATCTGAAAACACCATATATTTT. J is TRBJ1-3 and V is TRBV4-2; D remains unclear. Germline V lookup: CDR1 LGHNA, CDR2 YNFKEQ. The CDR3 contains 15 residues.

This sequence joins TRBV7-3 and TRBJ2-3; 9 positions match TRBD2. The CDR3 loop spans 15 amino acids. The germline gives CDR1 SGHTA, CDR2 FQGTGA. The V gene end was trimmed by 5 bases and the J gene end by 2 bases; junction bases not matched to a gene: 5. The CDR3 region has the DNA TGTGCCAGCAGCATTAGCGGGGGCATCACAGATACGCAGTATTTT. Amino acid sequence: CASSISGGITDTQYF.

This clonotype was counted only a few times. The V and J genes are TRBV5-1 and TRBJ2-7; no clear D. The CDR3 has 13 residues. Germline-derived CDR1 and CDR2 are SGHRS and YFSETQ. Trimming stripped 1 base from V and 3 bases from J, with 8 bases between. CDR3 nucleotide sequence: TGCGCCAGCAGCTTGTCGCCCAACTACGAGCAGTACTTC. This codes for CASSLSPNYEQYF. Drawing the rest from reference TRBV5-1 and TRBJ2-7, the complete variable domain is KAGVTQTPRYLIKTRGQQVTLSCSPISGHRSVSWYQQTPGQGLQFLFEYFSETQRNKGNFPGRFSGRQFSNSRSEMNVSTLELGDSALYLCASSLSPNYEQYFGPGTRLTVT.

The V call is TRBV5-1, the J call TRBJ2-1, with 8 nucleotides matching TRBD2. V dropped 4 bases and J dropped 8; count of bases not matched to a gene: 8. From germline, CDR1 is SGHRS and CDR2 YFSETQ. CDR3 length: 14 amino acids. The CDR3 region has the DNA TGCGCCAGCAGCACGGGGGGGACAACAGATGAGCAGTTCTTC. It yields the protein CASSTGGTTDEQFF.

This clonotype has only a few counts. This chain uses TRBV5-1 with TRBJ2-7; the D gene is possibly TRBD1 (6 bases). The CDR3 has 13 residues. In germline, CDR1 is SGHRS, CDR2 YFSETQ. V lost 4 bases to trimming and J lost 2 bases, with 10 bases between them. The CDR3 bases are TGCGCCAGCAGCATCGGGACACCCTACGAGCAGTACTTC. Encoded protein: CASSIGTPYEQYF.

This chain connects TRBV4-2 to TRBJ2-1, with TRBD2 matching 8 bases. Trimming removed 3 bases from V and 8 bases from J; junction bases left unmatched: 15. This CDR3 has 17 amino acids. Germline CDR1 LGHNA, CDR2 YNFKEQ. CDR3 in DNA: TGTGCCAGCAGCCATGTATTTGGGACTAGTGGGTTTTATGAGCAGTTCTTC. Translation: CASSHVFGTSGFYEQFF.

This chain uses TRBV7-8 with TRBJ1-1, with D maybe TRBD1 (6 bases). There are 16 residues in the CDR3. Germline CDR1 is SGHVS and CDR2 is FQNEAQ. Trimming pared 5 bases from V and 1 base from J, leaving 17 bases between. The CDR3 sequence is CASSPTSRGANTEAFF. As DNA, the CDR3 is TGTGCCAGCAGCCCCACCAGTCGGGGGGCGAACACTGAAGCTTTCTTT. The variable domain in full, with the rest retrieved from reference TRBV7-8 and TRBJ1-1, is GAGVSQSPRYKVAKRGQDVALRCDPISGHVSLFWYQQALGQGPEFLTYFQNEAQLDKSGLPSDRFFAERPEGSVSTLKIQRTQQEDSAVYLCASSPTSRGANTEAFFGQGTRLTVV.

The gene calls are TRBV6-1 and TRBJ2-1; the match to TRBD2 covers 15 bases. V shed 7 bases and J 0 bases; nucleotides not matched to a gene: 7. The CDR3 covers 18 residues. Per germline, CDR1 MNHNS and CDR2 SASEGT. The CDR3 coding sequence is TGTGCCAGCAACCCGGGACTAGCGGGAGGTAACTCCTACAATGAGCAGTTCTTC. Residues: CASNPGLAGGNSYNEQFF.

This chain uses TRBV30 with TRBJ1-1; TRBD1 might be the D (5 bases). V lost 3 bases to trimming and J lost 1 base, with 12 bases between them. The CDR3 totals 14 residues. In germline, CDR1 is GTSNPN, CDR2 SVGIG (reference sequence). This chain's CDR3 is CAWRQPGGNTEAFF. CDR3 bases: TGTGCCTGGAGACAGCCCGGGGGGAACACTGAAGCTTTCTTT.

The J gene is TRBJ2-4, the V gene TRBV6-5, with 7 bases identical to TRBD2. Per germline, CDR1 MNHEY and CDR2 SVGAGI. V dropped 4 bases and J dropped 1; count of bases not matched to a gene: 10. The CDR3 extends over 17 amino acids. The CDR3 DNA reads TGTGCCAGCAGTTCCTTTCGGAGGGAGGGGGCCAAAAACATTCAGTACTTC. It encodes CASSSFRREGAKNIQYF.

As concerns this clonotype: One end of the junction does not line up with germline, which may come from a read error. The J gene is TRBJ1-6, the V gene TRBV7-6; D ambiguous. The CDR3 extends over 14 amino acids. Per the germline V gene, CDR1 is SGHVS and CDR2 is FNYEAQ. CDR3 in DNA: TGTGTCAGCAGCTTATCTGTGGGAAATTCACCCCTCCACTTT. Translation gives CVSSLSVGNSPLHF. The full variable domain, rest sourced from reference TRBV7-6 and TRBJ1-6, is GAGVSQSPRYKVTKRGQDVALRCDPISGHVSLYWYRQALGQGPEFLTYFNYEAQQDKSGLPNDRFSAERPEGSISTLTIQRTEQRDSAMYRCVSSLSVGNSPLHFGNGTRLTVT.

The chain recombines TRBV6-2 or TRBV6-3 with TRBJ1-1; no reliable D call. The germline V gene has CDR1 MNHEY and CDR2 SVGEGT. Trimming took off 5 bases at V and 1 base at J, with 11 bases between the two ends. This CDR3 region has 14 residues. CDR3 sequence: CASSLQPQNTEAFF. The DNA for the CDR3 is TGTGCCAGCAGTCTCCAGCCACAGAACACTGAAGCTTTCTTT.

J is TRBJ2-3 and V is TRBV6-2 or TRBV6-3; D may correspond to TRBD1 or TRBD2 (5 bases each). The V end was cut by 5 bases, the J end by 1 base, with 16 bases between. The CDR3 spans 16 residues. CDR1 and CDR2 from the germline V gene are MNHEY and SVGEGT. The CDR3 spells CASSNPGPTRTDTQYF. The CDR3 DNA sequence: TGTGCCAGCAGTAACCCGGGGCCTACTCGCACAGATACGCAGTATTTT.

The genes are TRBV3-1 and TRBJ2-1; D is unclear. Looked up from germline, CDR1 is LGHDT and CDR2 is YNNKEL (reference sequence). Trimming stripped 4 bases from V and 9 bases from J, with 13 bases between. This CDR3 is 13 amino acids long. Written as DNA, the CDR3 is TGTGCCAGCAGCCTTCAACTAAGAGGTGAGCAGTTCTTC. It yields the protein CASSLQLRGEQFF.

This chain's CDR3 is CASSSRDRDLNTEAFF. For the CDR3, the DNA is TGCGCCAGCAGCTCCCGGGACAGGGATTTGAACACTGAAGCTTTCTTT. The rearrangement joins TRBV5-1 to TRBJ1-1; 9 bases line up with TRBD1. The CDR3 loop spans 16 amino acids. From germline, CDR1 is SGHRS and CDR2 YFSETQ. The V segment lost 3 bases and the J segment 0 bases; nucleotides outside the gene matches: 6.

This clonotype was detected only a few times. CDR3 loop: CASSQGTSGDPYEQYF. CDR3 DNA: TGTGCCAGCAGCCAAGGGACTAGCGGGGATCCCTACGAGCAGTACTTC. J is TRBJ2-7 and V is TRBV4-2; TRBD2 aligns across 12 bases. The length of the CDR3 is 16 residues. The germline V gene has CDR1 LGHNA and CDR2 YNFKEQ. Germline trimming cut 1 base from V and 2 bases from J; bases unmatched to any gene: 3.

This chain's CDR3 is CASSSGQPNTEAFF. CDR3 coding DNA: TGCGCCAGCAGCTCGGGACAACCGAACACTGAAGCTTTCTTT. J is TRBJ1-1 and V is TRBV5-1; possible D gene TRBD1, 6 bases. Germline V gives CDR1 SGHRS, CDR2 YFSETQ. The ends were cut back, 3 bases at V and 1 base at J, with 10 bases in the middle. The CDR3 is 14 amino acids.

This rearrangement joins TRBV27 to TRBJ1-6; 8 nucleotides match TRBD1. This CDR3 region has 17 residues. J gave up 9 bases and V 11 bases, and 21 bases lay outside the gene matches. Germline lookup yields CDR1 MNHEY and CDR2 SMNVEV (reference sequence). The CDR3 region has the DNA TGTGCCCCACCCTCACCGGGCCAGGGGGCTGTTTGTTCACCCCTCCACTTT. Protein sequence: CAPPSPGQGAVCSPLHF.

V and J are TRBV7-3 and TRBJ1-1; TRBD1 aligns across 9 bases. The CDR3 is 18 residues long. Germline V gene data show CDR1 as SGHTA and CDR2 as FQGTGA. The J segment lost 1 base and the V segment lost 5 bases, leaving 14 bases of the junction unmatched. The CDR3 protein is CASSPLGQGGCSNTEAFF. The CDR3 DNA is TGTGCCAGCAGCCCCTTGGGACAGGGAGGCTGTTCGAACACTGAAGCTTTCTTT.